Here is one TCR beta chain with its context. The antigen is unknown. The entry originates in a study of T cell clonality in common variable immunodeficiency. Points from the study as a whole: Compared with healthy controls, CVID subjects showed increased TCRbeta clonality, mostly in about a third. In common variable immunodeficiency, TCR beta chains reportedly carried fewer deletions and N-nucleotide insertions.

Equal genomic DNA amounts from CVID and control samples were sequenced. The table came from immunoSEQ multiplex PCR; TCRdb's copy has only in-frame clones and leaves some out. The sample shows about 28,000 clones, none of them appearing just once. The clonotype was recovered from a human donor with common variable immunodeficiency. Sequenced sample: peripheral blood mononuclear cells.

CDR3 DNA (partial): TGTGCCAGCAGCCCTCGGTTGAGGGTCGATGAG. Amino acid sequence: CASSPRLRVDE. The CDR3, in full, reads CASSPRLRVDEQFF. This chain connects TRBV7-2 to TRBJ2-1, with D perhaps matching TRBD2 (5 bases). The read ends 3 residues shy of where the CDR3 ends; the end is completed using the germline J gene. The V end lost 5 bases, the J end lost 8 bases, and 16 bases lay between the germline ends. This CDR3 has 14 residues. Germline V lookup: CDR1 SGHTA, CDR2 FQGNSA.